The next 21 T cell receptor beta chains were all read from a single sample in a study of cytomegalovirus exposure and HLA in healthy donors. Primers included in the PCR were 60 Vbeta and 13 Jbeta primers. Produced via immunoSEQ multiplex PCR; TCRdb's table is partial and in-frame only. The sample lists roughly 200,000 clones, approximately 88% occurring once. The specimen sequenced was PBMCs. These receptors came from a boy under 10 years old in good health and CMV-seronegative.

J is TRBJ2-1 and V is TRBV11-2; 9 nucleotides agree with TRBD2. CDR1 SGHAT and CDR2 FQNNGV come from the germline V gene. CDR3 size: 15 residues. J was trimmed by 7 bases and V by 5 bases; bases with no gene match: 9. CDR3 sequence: CASSAGTSWENEQFF. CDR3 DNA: TGTGCCAGCAGCGCCGGGACTAGCTGGGAAAATGAGCAGTTCTTC. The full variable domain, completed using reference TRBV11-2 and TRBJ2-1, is EAGVAQSPRYKIIEKRQSVAFWCNPISGHATLYWYQQILGQGPKLLIQFQNNGVVDDSQLPKDRFSAERLKGVDSTLKIQPAKLEDSAVYLCASSAGTSWENEQFFGPGTRLTVL.

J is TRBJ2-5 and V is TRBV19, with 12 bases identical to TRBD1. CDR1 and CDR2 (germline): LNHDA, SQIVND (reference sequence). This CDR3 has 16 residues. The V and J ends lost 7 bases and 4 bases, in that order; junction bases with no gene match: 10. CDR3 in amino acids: CASTMGQGARRETQYF. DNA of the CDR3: TGTGCCAGTACCATGGGACAGGGGGCGCGACGAGAGACCCAGTACTTC.

CDR3 protein: CASSRTGGASNEKLFF. In nucleotides, the CDR3 is TGTGCCAGCAGTAGGACAGGGGGGGCGTCTAATGAAAAACTGTTTTTT. This sequence joins TRBV27 and TRBJ1-4; 10 bases are shared with TRBD1. The CDR3 runs 16 residues. Germline V CDR1 and CDR2: MNHEY, SMNVEV (reference sequence). The V segment lost 5 bases and the J segment 3 bases; nucleotides outside the gene matches: 6.

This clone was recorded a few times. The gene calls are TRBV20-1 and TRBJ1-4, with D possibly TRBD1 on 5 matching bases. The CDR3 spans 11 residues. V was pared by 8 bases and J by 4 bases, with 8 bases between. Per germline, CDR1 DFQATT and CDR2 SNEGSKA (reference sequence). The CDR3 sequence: CSSQVNEKLFF. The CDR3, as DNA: TGCAGTTCACAGGTTAATGAAAAACTGTTTTTT.

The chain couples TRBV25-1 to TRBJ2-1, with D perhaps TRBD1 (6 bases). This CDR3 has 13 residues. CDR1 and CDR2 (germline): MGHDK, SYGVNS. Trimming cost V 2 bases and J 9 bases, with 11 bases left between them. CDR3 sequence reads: CASSEVRGSEQFF. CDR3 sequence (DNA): TGTGCCAGCAGTGAAGTCAGGGGTAGTGAGCAGTTCTTC. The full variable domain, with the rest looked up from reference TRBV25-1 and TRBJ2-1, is EADIYQTPRYLVIGTGKKITLECSQTMGHDKMYWYQQDPGMELHLIHYSYGVNSTEKGDLSSESTVSRIRTEHFPLTLESARPSHTSQYLCASSEVRGSEQFFGPGTRLTVL.

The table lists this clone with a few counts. This CDR3 is CAISDPKILGDEQFF. As DNA, the CDR3 is TGTGCCATCAGTGACCCAAAAATACTGGGCGATGAGCAGTTCTTC. The chain couples TRBV10-3 to TRBJ2-1; D ambiguous. Germline CDR1 and CDR2: ENHRY and SYGVKD. The CDR3 sequence is 15 residues long. V lost 3 bases and J 8 bases, leaving 17 bases between the germline ends.

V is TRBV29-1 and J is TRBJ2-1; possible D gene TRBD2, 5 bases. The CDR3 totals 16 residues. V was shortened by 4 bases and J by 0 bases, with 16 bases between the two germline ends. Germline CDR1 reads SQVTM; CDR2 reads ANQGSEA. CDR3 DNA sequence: TGCAGCGTTGGACCCGTGGACTCCCGCTCCTACAATGAGCAGTTCTTC. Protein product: CSVGPVDSRSYNEQFF.

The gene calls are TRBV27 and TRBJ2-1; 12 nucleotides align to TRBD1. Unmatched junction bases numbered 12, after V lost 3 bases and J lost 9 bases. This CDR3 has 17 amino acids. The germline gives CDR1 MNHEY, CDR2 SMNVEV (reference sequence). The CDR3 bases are TGTGCCAGCAGTTTGGTCAACCGGGACAGGGGGCTTGGTGAGCAGTTCTTC. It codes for CASSLVNRDRGLGEQFF.

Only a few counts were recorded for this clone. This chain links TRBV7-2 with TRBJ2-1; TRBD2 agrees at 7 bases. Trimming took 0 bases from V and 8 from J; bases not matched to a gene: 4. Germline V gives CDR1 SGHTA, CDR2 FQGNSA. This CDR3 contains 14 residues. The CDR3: CASSLAGGPDEQFF. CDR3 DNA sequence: TGTGCCAGCAGCTTAGCGGGAGGGCCAGATGAGCAGTTCTTC.

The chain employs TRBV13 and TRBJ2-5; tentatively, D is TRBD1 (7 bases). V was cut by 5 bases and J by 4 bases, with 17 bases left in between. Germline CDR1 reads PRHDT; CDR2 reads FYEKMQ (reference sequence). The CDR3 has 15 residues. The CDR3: CASSPSRQGGETQYF. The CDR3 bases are TGTGCCAGCAGCCCAAGCCGACAGGGAGGAGAGACCCAGTACTTC.

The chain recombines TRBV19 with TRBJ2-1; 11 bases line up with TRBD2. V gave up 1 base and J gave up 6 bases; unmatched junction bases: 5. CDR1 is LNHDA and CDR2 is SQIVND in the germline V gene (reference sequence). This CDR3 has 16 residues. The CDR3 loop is CASSIGLAGGPNEQFF. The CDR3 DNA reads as TGTGCCAGTAGTATAGGTCTAGCGGGGGGTCCCAATGAGCAGTTCTTC.

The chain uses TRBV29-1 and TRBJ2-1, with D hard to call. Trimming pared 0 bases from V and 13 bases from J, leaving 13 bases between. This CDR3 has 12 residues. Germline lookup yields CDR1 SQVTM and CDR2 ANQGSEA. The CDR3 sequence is CSVEDLLRSQFF. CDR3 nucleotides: TGCAGCGTTGAAGATTTGTTGCGCTCCCAGTTCTTC.

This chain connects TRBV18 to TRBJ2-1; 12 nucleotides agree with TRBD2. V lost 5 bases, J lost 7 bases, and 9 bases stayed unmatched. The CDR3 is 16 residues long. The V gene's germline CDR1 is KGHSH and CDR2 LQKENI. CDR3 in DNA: TGTGCCAGCTCATCCCCTAGCGGGAGGGCCCTGAATGAGCAGTTCTTC. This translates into CASSSPSGRALNEQFF.

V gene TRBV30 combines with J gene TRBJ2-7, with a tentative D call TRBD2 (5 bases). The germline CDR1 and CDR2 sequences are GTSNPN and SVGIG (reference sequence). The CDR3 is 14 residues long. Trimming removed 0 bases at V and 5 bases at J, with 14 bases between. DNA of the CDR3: TGTGCCTGGAGTGTAAGCGGTATCGGCCACGAGCAGTACTTC. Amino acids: CAWSVSGIGHEQYF.

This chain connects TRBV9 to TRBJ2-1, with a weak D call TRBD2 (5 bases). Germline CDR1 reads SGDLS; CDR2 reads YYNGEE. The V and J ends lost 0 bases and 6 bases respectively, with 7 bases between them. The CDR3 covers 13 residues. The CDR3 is CASSVGLANEQFF. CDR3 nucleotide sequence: TGTGCCAGCAGCGTAGGTCTAGCCAATGAGCAGTTCTTC.

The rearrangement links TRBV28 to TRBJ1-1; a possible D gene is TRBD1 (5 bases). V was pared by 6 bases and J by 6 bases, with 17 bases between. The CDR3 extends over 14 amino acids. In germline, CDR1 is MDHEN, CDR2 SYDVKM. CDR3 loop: CASRRGVRVSEAFF. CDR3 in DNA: TGTGCCAGCAGAAGGGGCGTCAGGGTCTCTGAAGCTTTCTTT.

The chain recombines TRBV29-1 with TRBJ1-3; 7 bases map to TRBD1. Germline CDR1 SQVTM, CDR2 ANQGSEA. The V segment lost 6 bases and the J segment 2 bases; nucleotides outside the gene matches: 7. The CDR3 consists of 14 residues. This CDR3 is CSVSSGTAGNTIYF. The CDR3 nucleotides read TGCAGCGTGTCCTCCGGGACAGCTGGAAACACCATATATTTT.

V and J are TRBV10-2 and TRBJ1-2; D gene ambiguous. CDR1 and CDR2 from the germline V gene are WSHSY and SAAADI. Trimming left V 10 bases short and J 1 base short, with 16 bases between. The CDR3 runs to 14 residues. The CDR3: CATADKSHNYGYTF. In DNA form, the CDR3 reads TGCGCCACCGCCGACAAATCTCATAACTATGGCTACACCTTC.

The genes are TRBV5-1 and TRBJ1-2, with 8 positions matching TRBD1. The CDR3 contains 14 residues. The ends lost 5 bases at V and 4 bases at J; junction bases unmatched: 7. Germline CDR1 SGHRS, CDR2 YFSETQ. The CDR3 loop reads CASSPQGDGYGYTF. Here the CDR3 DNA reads TGCGCCAGCAGTCCACAGGGGGACGGCTATGGCTACACCTTC.

Here the CDR3 DNA reads TGCAGCGTTGGCTACGCCTATAATTCACCCCTCCACTTT. Translated, it gives CSVGYAYNSPLHF. The chain combines TRBV29-1 with TRBJ1-6; D is undetermined. This CDR3 spans 13 amino acids. Per the germline V gene, CDR1 is SQVTM and CDR2 is ANQGSEA. The V end lost 4 bases, the J end lost 2 bases, and 6 bases lay between the germline ends.

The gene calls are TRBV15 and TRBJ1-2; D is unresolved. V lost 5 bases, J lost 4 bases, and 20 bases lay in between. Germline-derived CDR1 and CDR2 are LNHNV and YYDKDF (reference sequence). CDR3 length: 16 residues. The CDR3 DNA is TGTGCCACCAGCCGCCCCACCAGGAACGTTGGCTATGGCTACACCTTC. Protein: CATSRPTRNVGYGYTF.